This T cell receptor beta chain originates from a study of neurological immune-mediated disorders. This clonotype was seen ten or more times. What it binds is unknown. By 5'RACE with 10-nucleotide random UMIs, the cDNA was made. TCRdb analysed the 5' RACE reads with MiXCR anew, one entry per CDR3 protein. The sample lists approximately 80,000 distinct CDR3 sequences, under 4.5% seen once, with over 5.5% in the top ten. The CDR3 is made up of 14 amino acids. Germline V gene data show CDR1 as ENHRY and CDR2 as SYGVKD. Trimming removed 0 bases from V and 2 bases from J, with 7 bases in between. Study-level findings and limits: When grouped phylogenetically, the repertoires of 18 of the 34 multiple sclerosis patients fell together in one related-CDR3 cluster, which is a possible signature.

Specified time point: longitudinal time-point 3. The unsorted libraries were produced from 2 million PBMCs held at -80 C. Sequencing was carried out using PBMCs. This TCR was recovered from an older woman with multiple sclerosis. The chain has TRBV10-3 and TRBJ1-2; D gene unclear. The chain's CDR3 is CAISESRINYGYTF. The CDR3 DNA is TGTGCCATCAGTGAGTCCAGGATCAACTATGGCTACACCTTC.